A selection of T cell receptor beta chains follows, all from one sample in a study of naive and memory T cell subsets. TCRdb redid the calling of the UMI-ligation and nested PCR reads with MiXCR, one entry per CDR3 protein. Of 120,000 to 150,000 distinct CDR3 sequences in the sample, 22% were seen once. Sequencing used naive CD4+ T cells from blood. These receptors came from a human donor in good health. CDR3s include the opening cysteine and the closing phenylalanine or tryptophan. Each record gives: CDR3 protein, CDR3 DNA, clone size, V gene, D gene, J gene. D genes are given only for firm matches. Only part of the rows carry a size: once, few, many, or a class if the clone is expanded.

CDR3aa: CATEAGGPTDTQYF
CDR3nt: TGTGCCACCGAAGCGGGAGGGCCGACAGATACGCAGTATTTT
abundance: once
v_gene: TRBV28
d_gene: TRBD2
j_gene: TRBJ2-3

CDR3aa: CASSYGQVAHEQYF
CDR3nt: TGTGCCAGCAGTTACGGGCAGGTCGCCCACGAGCAGTACTTC
abundance: NA
v_gene: TRBV6-5
d_gene: NA
j_gene: TRBJ2-7

CDR3aa: CATSSPWGGPVGYTF
CDR3nt: TGTGCCACCAGCAGCCCGTGGGGGGGGCCCGTTGGCTACACCTTC
abundance: NA
v_gene: TRBV15
d_gene: NA
j_gene: TRBJ1-2

CDR3aa: CASSPGQPSYEQYF
CDR3nt: TGCGCCAGCAGCCCTGGACAACCATCCTACGAGCAGTACTTC
abundance: NA
v_gene: TRBV4-3
d_gene: NA
j_gene: TRBJ2-7

CDR3aa: CASSKAGLSVPQPYYEQYF
CDR3nt: TGTGCCAGCAGCAAGGCGGGACTATCGGTACCCCAGCCTTACTACGAGCAGTACTTC
abundance: NA
v_gene: TRBV3-1
d_gene: TRBD2
j_gene: TRBJ2-7

CDR3aa: CASSLRGASNQPQHF
CDR3nt: TGTGCCAGCAGCCTCAGGGGGGCGAGCAATCAGCCCCAGCATTTT
abundance: NA
v_gene: TRBV12-3/TRBV12-4
d_gene: TRBD1
j_gene: TRBJ1-5

CDR3aa: CSASVLAEPYEQYF
CDR3nt: TGCAGTGCTAGTGTTTTAGCGGAACCCTACGAGCAGTACTTC
abundance: few
v_gene: TRBV20-1
d_gene: NA
j_gene: TRBJ2-7

CDR3aa: CASSQGGGEWGETQYF
CDR3nt: TGCGCCAGCAGCCAAGGAGGCGGGGAGTGGGGAGAGACCCAGTACTTC
abundance: NA
v_gene: TRBV4-3
d_gene: NA
j_gene: TRBJ2-5

CDR3aa: CASSSDGNYGYTF
CDR3nt: TGTGCCAGCAGCTCAGACGGAAACTATGGCTACACCTTC
abundance: few
v_gene: TRBV5-5
d_gene: NA
j_gene: TRBJ1-2

CDR3aa: CASSLFGMGSGANVLTF
CDR3nt: TGCGCCAGCAGCTTGTTCGGGATGGGCTCTGGGGCCAACGTCCTGACTTTC
abundance: NA
v_gene: TRBV5-1
d_gene: NA
j_gene: TRBJ2-6

CDR3aa: CASGLAGGYNEQFF
CDR3nt: TGTGCCAGCGGACTAGCGGGAGGGTACAATGAGCAGTTCTTC
abundance: many
v_gene: TRBV28
d_gene: TRBD2
j_gene: TRBJ2-1

CDR3aa: CATSDLSADLNTGELFF
CDR3nt: TGTGCCACCAGTGATTTATCAGCGGACTTGAACACCGGGGAGCTGTTTTTT
abundance: NA
v_gene: TRBV24-1
d_gene: NA
j_gene: TRBJ2-2

CDR3aa: CASSSRQGAQPQHF
CDR3nt: TGTGCCAGCAGTTCCAGACAGGGGGCTCAGCCCCAGCATTTT
abundance: NA
v_gene: TRBV27
d_gene: TRBD1
j_gene: TRBJ1-5

CDR3aa: CASSLAGPGGFREQYF
CDR3nt: TGCGCCAGCAGCTTGGCGGGCCCGGGAGGGTTTCGCGAGCAGTACTTC
abundance: once
v_gene: TRBV5-1
d_gene: TRBD2
j_gene: TRBJ2-7

CDR3aa: CSAPGETNEKLFF
CDR3nt: TGCAGTGCCCCGGGGGAAACTAATGAAAAACTGTTTTTT
abundance: NA
v_gene: TRBV20-1
d_gene: NA
j_gene: TRBJ1-4

CDR3aa: CARPDRQNIQYF
CDR3nt: TGCGCCCGCCCAGACAGGCAAAACATTCAGTACTTC
abundance: many
v_gene: TRBV23-1
d_gene: NA
j_gene: TRBJ2-4

CDR3aa: CAWSVQTGTLGELFF
CDR3nt: TGTGCCTGGAGTGTACAGACAGGGACCCTTGGGGAGCTGTTTTTT
abundance: few
v_gene: TRBV30
d_gene: TRBD1
j_gene: TRBJ2-2

CDR3aa: CATSRDGGVSNQPQHF
CDR3nt: TGTGCCACCAGCAGAGATGGAGGGGTCAGCAATCAGCCCCAGCATTTT
abundance: once
v_gene: TRBV15
d_gene: NA
j_gene: TRBJ1-5

CDR3aa: CASSLTRYEQFF
CDR3nt: TGTGCCAGCAGTTTGACCAGATATGAGCAGTTCTTC
abundance: few
v_gene: TRBV12-3/TRBV12-4
d_gene: NA
j_gene: TRBJ2-1

CDR3aa: CSARDRGTAKYEKLFF
CDR3nt: TGCAGTGCTAGAGATAGGGGGACGGCAAAATATGAAAAACTGTTTTTT
abundance: NA
v_gene: TRBV20-1
d_gene: NA
j_gene: TRBJ1-4

CDR3aa: CASSLVLVGSQPQHF
CDR3nt: TGTGCCAGCAGCTTAGTGTTGGTAGGGAGTCAGCCCCAGCATTTT
abundance: few
v_gene: TRBV7-2
d_gene: NA
j_gene: TRBJ1-5

CDR3aa: CASSLRDPGRPLHF
CDR3nt: TGTGCCAGCAGTTTACGGGACCCAGGCCGACCCCTCCACTTT
abundance: NA
v_gene: TRBV27
d_gene: NA
j_gene: TRBJ1-6

CDR3aa: CASSPKTTTNEKLFF
CDR3nt: TGCGCCAGCAGCCCAAAGACAACAACTAATGAAAAACTGTTTTTT
abundance: NA
v_gene: TRBV4-1
d_gene: NA
j_gene: TRBJ1-4

CDR3aa: CASSRLAADEQFF
CDR3nt: TGTGCCAGCAGCCGACTAGCTGCGGATGAGCAGTTCTTC
abundance: NA
v_gene: TRBV3-1
d_gene: TRBD2
j_gene: TRBJ2-1

CDR3aa: CASRLGQSYGYTF
CDR3nt: TGTGCCAGCAGGTTGGGACAGAGCTATGGCTACACCTTC
abundance: NA
v_gene: TRBV7-9
d_gene: TRBD1
j_gene: TRBJ1-2

CDR3aa: CASSQDGTGLNYGYTF
CDR3nt: TGCGCCAGCAGCCAAGATGGGACAGGGCTTAACTATGGCTACACCTTC
abundance: few
v_gene: TRBV4-1
d_gene: TRBD1
j_gene: TRBJ1-2

CDR3aa: CSVSDSLYEQYF
CDR3nt: TGCAGCGTCTCGGACAGTCTCTACGAGCAGTACTTC
abundance: many
v_gene: TRBV29-1
d_gene: NA
j_gene: TRBJ2-7

CDR3aa: CASSTTGSAYNEQFF
CDR3nt: TGTGCCAGCAGCACGACAGGGTCCGCCTACAATGAGCAGTTCTTC
abundance: many
v_gene: TRBV2
d_gene: TRBD1
j_gene: TRBJ2-1

CDR3aa: CSARGKLGLYEQYF
CDR3nt: TGCAGTGCTAGAGGCAAACTAGGGCTCTACGAGCAGTACTTC
abundance: many
v_gene: TRBV20-1
d_gene: NA
j_gene: TRBJ2-7

CDR3aa: CASSQAPNQPQHF
CDR3nt: TGCGCCAGCAGCCAAGCCCCAAATCAGCCCCAGCATTTT
abundance: few
v_gene: TRBV4-3
d_gene: NA
j_gene: TRBJ1-5

CDR3aa: CASSQIKGPSYEQYF
CDR3nt: TGTGCCAGCAGCCAAATCAAGGGGCCTTCCTACGAGCAGTACTTC
abundance: few
v_gene: TRBV16
d_gene: NA
j_gene: TRBJ2-7

CDR3aa: CASSLGASGRADTQYF
CDR3nt: TGCGCCAGCAGCTTGGGAGCTAGCGGGAGGGCAGATACGCAGTATTTT
abundance: few
v_gene: TRBV5-1
d_gene: TRBD2
j_gene: TRBJ2-3

CDR3aa: CSVAWGNGNQPQHF
CDR3nt: TGCAGCGTTGCTTGGGGAAATGGCAATCAGCCCCAGCATTTT
abundance: few
v_gene: TRBV29-1
d_gene: NA
j_gene: TRBJ1-5

CDR3aa: CASSVGISNEQFF
CDR3nt: TGTGCCAGTAGTGTTGGGATTTCGAATGAGCAGTTCTTC
abundance: NA
v_gene: TRBV19
d_gene: NA
j_gene: TRBJ2-1

CDR3aa: CASSRGSRSSYEQYF
CDR3nt: TGTGCCAGTAGTCGCGGCAGCCGGAGCTCCTACGAGCAGTACTTC
abundance: many
v_gene: TRBV19
d_gene: NA
j_gene: TRBJ2-7

CDR3aa: CASSSGQSSYNEQFF
CDR3nt: TGTGCCAGCAGCTCGGGACAGAGCTCCTACAATGAGCAGTTCTTC
abundance: NA
v_gene: TRBV7-2
d_gene: TRBD1
j_gene: TRBJ2-1

CDR3aa: CASSRLTGSVRYQPQHF
CDR3nt: TGTGCCAGCAGCCGACTAACAGGGTCGGTGCGATATCAGCCCCAGCATTTT
abundance: NA
v_gene: TRBV12-3/TRBV12-4
d_gene: NA
j_gene: TRBJ1-5

CDR3aa: CASSYSRSGSAEAFF
CDR3nt: TGTGCCAGCAGTTACTCGAGGAGCGGCTCCGCTGAAGCTTTCTTT
abundance: many
v_gene: TRBV6-5
d_gene: NA
j_gene: TRBJ1-1

CDR3aa: CASSLYVGAGVTDTQYF
CDR3nt: TGTGCCAGCAGCTTATACGTCGGAGCGGGAGTCACAGATACGCAGTATTTT
abundance: NA
v_gene: TRBV13
d_gene: TRBD2
j_gene: TRBJ2-3

CDR3aa: CASSFTGGSYNEQFF
CDR3nt: TGCGCCAGCAGCTTTACAGGGGGCAGCTACAATGAGCAGTTCTTC
abundance: NA
v_gene: TRBV5-1
d_gene: TRBD1
j_gene: TRBJ2-1

CDR3aa: CSAPGRSNQPQHF
CDR3nt: TGCAGTGCTCCCGGACGGAGCAATCAGCCCCAGCATTTT
abundance: NA
v_gene: TRBV20-1
d_gene: NA
j_gene: TRBJ1-5

CDR3aa: CSVDPSRGGETQYF
CDR3nt: TGCAGCGTTGACCCCAGTCGCGGGGGTGAGACCCAGTACTTC
abundance: NA
v_gene: TRBV29-1
d_gene: TRBD2
j_gene: TRBJ2-5

CDR3aa: CAWNRGVNQPQHF
CDR3nt: TGTGCCTGGAACCGGGGAGTGAATCAGCCCCAGCATTTT
abundance: NA
v_gene: TRBV30
d_gene: NA
j_gene: TRBJ1-5

CDR3aa: CASSFLGTEAFF
CDR3nt: TGTGCCAGCAGTTTTTTGGGCACTGAAGCTTTCTTT
abundance: NA
v_gene: TRBV28
d_gene: NA
j_gene: TRBJ1-1

CDR3aa: CASSRDRRYEQYF
CDR3nt: TGTGCCAGCAGCAGGGACAGGCGCTACGAGCAGTACTTC
abundance: few
v_gene: TRBV6-1
d_gene: TRBD1
j_gene: TRBJ2-7

CDR3aa: CATQPLGLAGYLNEQFF
CDR3nt: TGTGCCACTCAACCCCTGGGCCTAGCGGGATATCTCAATGAGCAGTTCTTC
abundance: NA
v_gene: TRBV12-3/TRBV12-4
d_gene: TRBD2
j_gene: TRBJ2-1

CDR3aa: CASSLAVYNEQFF
CDR3nt: TGCGCCAGCAGCTTGGCAGTCTACAATGAGCAGTTCTTC
abundance: few
v_gene: TRBV5-1
d_gene: NA
j_gene: TRBJ2-1

CDR3aa: CASSPRPYEQYF
CDR3nt: TGTGCCAGCAGTCCCAGACCTTACGAGCAGTACTTC
abundance: NA
v_gene: TRBV28
d_gene: NA
j_gene: TRBJ2-7

CDR3aa: CSGLAGVGTGELFF
CDR3nt: TGCAGTGGGCTAGCGGGAGTCGGGACCGGGGAGCTGTTTTTT
abundance: many
v_gene: TRBV20-1
d_gene: TRBD2
j_gene: TRBJ2-2

CDR3aa: CSVEDRRSSAYNEQFF
CDR3nt: TGCAGCGTTGAAGATCGTCGTAGCTCGGCGTACAATGAGCAGTTCTTC
abundance: many
v_gene: TRBV29-1
d_gene: NA
j_gene: TRBJ2-1

CDR3aa: CASSVIGEVLAGYTGELFF
CDR3nt: TGTGCCAGCAGCGTTATCGGGGAAGTGTTAGCCGGGTACACCGGGGAGCTGTTTTTT
abundance: NA
v_gene: TRBV11-2
d_gene: NA
j_gene: TRBJ2-2

CDR3aa: CASSLTASGANVLTF
CDR3nt: TGTGCCAGCAGCTTGACCGCATCTGGGGCCAACGTCCTGACTTTC
abundance: many
v_gene: TRBV12-3/TRBV12-4
d_gene: NA
j_gene: TRBJ2-6

CDR3aa: CASSRGLAGIHEQYF
CDR3nt: TGTGCCAGTAGTCGGGGACTAGCGGGAATTCACGAGCAGTACTTC
abundance: NA
v_gene: TRBV19
d_gene: TRBD2
j_gene: TRBJ2-7

CDR3aa: CSEKTGPVASPLHF
CDR3nt: TGCAGCGAGAAGACAGGGCCCGTCGCATCACCCCTCCACTTT
abundance: NA
v_gene: TRBV29-1
d_gene: TRBD1
j_gene: TRBJ1-6

CDR3aa: CASSYGPARRTSPLHF
CDR3nt: TGTGCCAGCAGTTATGGTCCCGCCCGGAGGACTTCACCCCTCCACTTT
abundance: NA
v_gene: TRBV6-5
d_gene: NA
j_gene: TRBJ1-6

CDR3aa: CASSLRFAGELFF
CDR3nt: TGTGCCAGCAGCTTACGGTTCGCCGGGGAGCTGTTTTTT
abundance: many
v_gene: TRBV7-3
d_gene: NA
j_gene: TRBJ2-2

CDR3aa: CASSRASRGEQFF
CDR3nt: TGTGCCAGCAGTCGAGCTTCGCGGGGTGAGCAGTTCTTC
abundance: NA
v_gene: TRBV6-5
d_gene: NA
j_gene: TRBJ2-1

CDR3aa: CASSPRTGGGGELFF
CDR3nt: TGTGCCAGCAGCCCACGGACAGGGGGCGGCGGGGAGCTGTTTTTT
abundance: few
v_gene: TRBV7-6
d_gene: TRBD1
j_gene: TRBJ2-2

CDR3aa: CSAASPARSTDTQYF
CDR3nt: TGCAGTGCCGCGTCCCCAGCGCGTAGCACAGATACGCAGTATTTT
abundance: many
v_gene: TRBV20-1
d_gene: NA
j_gene: TRBJ2-3